Reported below is one T cell receptor (beta chain). What it recognizes is unknown. A clone one base away is much larger, so this may be a read error. The data stem from a study of T cells in Graves' hyperthyroidism and ophthalmopathy. RNA transcripts provided the source from which TCR beta CDR3 regions were amplified. HTBI primers were the set used in a first-round RT-PCR of the TCR CDR3. A single record per CDR3 protein comes from TCRdb applying MiXCR to the multiplex PCR reads. Seen here are about 580,000 distinct CDR3 sequences, about 14% observed once, and the top ten hold 5.8%. Findings and limits, study-wide: Before onset, by a median of around six months, the model predicted ophthalmopathy.

Germline values: CDR1 MNHGY, CDR2 SVAAGI. V lost 3 bases, J lost 6 bases, and 11 bases lay in between. The length of the CDR3 is 14 residues. This clonotype was obtained from a woman aged 25 to 39 with Graves' hyperthyroidism that later progressed to Graves' ophthalmopathy. The chain has TRBV6-9 and TRBJ1-4, with unresolved D. The sequenced sample was blood. CDR3 DNA: TGTGCCAGCAGTTACCGCAGGAGGGATGAAAAACTGTTTTTT. Protein sequence: CASSYRRRDEKLFF.